This TCR beta chain was captured in a study of blood T cell repertoires in COVID-19. Germline CDR1 reads ENHRY; CDR2 reads SYGVKD. V shed 2 bases, J shed 1 base, and the junction held 1 base outside the gene matches. The CDR3 spans 14 residues. Produced via immunoSEQ multiplex PCR; TCRdb's table is partial and in-frame only. The data show about 380,000 clones, 87% seen once. The origin of this receptor is a man aged 25-40 years who had recovered from COVID-19. The V gene is TRBV10-3, the J gene TRBJ2-7; TRBD2 agrees at 8 bases. Sequencing was carried out using PBMCs or T cells enriched from blood (not recorded which). CDR3 protein: CAISEGGGSYEQYF. CDR3 bases: TGTGCCATCAGTGAGGGCGGGGGGTCCTACGAGCAGTACTTC.